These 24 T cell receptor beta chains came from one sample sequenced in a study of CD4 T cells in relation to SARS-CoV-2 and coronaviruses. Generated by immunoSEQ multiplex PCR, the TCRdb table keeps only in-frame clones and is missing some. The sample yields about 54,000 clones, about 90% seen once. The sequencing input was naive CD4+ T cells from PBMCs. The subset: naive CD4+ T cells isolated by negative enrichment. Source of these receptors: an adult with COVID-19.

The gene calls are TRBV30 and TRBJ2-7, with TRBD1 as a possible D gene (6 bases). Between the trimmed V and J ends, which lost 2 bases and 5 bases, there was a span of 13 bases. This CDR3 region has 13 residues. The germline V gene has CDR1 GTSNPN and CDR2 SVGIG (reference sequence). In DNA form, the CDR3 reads TGTGCCTGGAGTTCCCTCAGGGGCAACGAGCAGTACTTC. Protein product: CAWSSLRGNEQYF.

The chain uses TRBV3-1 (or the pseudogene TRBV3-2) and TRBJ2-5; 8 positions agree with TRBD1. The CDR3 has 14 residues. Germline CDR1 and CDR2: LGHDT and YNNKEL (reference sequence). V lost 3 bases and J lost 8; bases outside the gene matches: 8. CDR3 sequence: CASSQDRAPLTQYF. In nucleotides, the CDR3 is TGTGCCAGCAGCCAGGACAGGGCTCCTCTAACCCAGTACTTC.

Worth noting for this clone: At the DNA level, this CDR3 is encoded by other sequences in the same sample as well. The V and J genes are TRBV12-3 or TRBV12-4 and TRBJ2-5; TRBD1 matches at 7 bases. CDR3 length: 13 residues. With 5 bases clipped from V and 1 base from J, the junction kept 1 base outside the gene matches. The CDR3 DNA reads TGTGCCAGCAGTGACAGGGCCCAAGAGACCCAGTACTTC. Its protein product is CASSDRAQETQYF.

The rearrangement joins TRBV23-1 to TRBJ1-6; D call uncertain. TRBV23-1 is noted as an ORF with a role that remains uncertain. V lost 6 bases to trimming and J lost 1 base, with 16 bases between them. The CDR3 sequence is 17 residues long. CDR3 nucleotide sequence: TGCGCCAGCAGCCGGAGGCCCGTTGGGTCCTATAATTCACCCCTCCACTTT. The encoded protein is CASSRRPVGSYNSPLHF.

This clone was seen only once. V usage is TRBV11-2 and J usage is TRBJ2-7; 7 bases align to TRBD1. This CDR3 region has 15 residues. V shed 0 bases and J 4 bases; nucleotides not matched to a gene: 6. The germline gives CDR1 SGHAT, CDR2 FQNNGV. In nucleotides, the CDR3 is TGTGCCAGCAGCTTAGATTTACAGGGGTGGTACGAGCAGTACTTC. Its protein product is CASSLDLQGWYEQYF.

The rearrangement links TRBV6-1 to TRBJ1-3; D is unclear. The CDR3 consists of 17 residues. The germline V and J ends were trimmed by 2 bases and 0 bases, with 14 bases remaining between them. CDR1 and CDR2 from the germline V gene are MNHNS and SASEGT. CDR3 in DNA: TGTGCCAGCAGTGAAACCCTTGTGGGTCTCTCTGGAAACACCATATATTTT. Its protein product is CASSETLVGLSGNTIYF.

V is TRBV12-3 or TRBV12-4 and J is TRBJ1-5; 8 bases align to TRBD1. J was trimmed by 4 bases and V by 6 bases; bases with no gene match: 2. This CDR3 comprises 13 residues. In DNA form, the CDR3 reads TGTGCCAGCAGCCGGACAGGGAATCAGCCCCAGCATTTT. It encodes CASSRTGNQPQHF.

The CDR3 sequence is CASSVGMNTEAFF. CDR3 coding DNA: TGTGCCAGCTCAGTAGGCATGAACACTGAAGCTTTCTTT. This rearrangement joins TRBV18 to TRBJ1-1; D gene unclear. The V end lost 5 bases, the J end lost 0 bases, and 7 bases lay between the germline ends. The germline gives CDR1 KGHSH, CDR2 LQKENI. The CDR3 covers 13 residues. The full variable domain, its missing parts supplied by reference TRBV18 and TRBJ1-1, is NAGVMQNPRHLVRRRGQEARLRCSPMKGHSHVYWYRQLPEEGLKFMVYLQKENIIDESGMPKERFSAEFPKEGPSILRIQQVVRGDSAAYFCASSVGMNTEAFFGQGTRLTVV.

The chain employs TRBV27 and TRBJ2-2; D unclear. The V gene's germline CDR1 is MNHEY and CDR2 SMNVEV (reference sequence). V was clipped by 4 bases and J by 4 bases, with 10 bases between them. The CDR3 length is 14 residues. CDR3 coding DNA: TGTGCCAGCAGTTGGGCCAGGTCCACCGGGGAGCTGTTTTTT. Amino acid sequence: CASSWARSTGELFF.

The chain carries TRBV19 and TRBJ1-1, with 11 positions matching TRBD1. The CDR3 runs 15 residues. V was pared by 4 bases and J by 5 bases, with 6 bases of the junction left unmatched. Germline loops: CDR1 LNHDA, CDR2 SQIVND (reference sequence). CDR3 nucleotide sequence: TGTGCCAGTAGTACGGGGACAGGGGGAGGTACTGAAGCTTTCTTT. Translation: CASSTGTGGGTEAFF.

In DNA, the CDR3 is TGTGCCAGCAGCTTACATAGCGGAACCGGGTCGGTGACCCAGTACTTC. Amino acid sequence: CASSLHSGTGSVTQYF. The V call is TRBV7-2, the J call TRBJ2-5; tentatively, D is TRBD2 (6 bases). Trimming stripped 2 bases from V and 7 bases from J, with 20 bases between. CDR1 and CDR2 (germline): SGHTA, FQGNSA. The CDR3 sequence is 16 residues long.

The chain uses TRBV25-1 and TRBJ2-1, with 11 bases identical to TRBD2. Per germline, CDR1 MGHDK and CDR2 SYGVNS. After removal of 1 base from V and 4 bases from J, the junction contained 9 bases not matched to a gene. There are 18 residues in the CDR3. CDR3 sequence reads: CASSEFAGTSGGYNEQFF. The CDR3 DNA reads TGTGCCAGCAGTGAATTCGCCGGGACTAGCGGAGGGTACAATGAGCAGTTCTTC.

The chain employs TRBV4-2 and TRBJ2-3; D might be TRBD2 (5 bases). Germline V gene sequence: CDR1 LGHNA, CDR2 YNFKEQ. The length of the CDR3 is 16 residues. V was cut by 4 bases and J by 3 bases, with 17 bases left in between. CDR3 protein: CASSRRVAERTDTQYF. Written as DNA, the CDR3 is TGTGCCAGCAGCCGACGCGTTGCGGAGCGGACAGATACGCAGTATTTT.

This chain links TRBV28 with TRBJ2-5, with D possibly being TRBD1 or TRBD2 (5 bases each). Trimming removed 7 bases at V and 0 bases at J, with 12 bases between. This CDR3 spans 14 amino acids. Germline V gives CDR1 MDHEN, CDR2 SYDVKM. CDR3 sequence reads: CASNKGTYQETQYF. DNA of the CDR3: TGTGCCAGCAACAAAGGGACGTACCAAGAGACCCAGTACTTC.

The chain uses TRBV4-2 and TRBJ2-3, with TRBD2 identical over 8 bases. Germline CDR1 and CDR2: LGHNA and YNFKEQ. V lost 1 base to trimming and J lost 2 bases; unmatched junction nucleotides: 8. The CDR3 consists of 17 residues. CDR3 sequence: CASSQGLTSADTDTQYF. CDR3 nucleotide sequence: TGTGCCAGCAGCCAAGGTCTGACTAGCGCCGACACAGATACGCAGTATTTT.

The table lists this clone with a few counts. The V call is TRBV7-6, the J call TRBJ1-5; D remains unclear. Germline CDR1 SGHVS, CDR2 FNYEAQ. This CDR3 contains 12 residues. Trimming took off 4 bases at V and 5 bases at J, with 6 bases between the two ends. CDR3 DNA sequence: TGTGCCAGCAGCTCCTGGGATCAGCCCCAGCATTTT. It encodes CASSSWDQPQHF.

The CDR3 nucleotides are TGTGCCAGCAGCTTGTCGGGACTCGTAAATTCACCCCTCCACTTT. Translated: CASSLSGLVNSPLHF. The rearrangement uses TRBV7-2 and TRBJ1-6; TRBD1 is a possible D gene (5 bases). Germline-derived CDR1 and CDR2 are SGHTA and FQGNSA. This CDR3 contains 15 residues. With 3 bases removed from V and 7 bases from J, the gap between germline ends came to 13 bases.

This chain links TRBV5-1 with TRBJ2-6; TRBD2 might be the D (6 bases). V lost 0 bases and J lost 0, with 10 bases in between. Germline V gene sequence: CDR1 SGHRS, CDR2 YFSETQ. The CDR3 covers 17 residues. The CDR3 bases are TGCGCCAGCAGCTTGGGGCCCGGGAGCTCTGGGGCCAACGTCCTGACTTTC. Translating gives CASSLGPGSSGANVLTF.

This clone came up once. CDR3 region: CAGSPRTGVLGTDTQYF. Here the CDR3 DNA reads TGTGCCGGAAGCCCACGAACAGGGGTTCTGGGCACAGATACGCAGTATTTT. This rearrangement joins TRBV6-2 or TRBV6-3 to TRBJ2-3; 7 nucleotides align to TRBD1. The germline gives CDR1 MNHEY, CDR2 SVGEGT. The V and J ends lost 11 bases and 1 base, in that order; junction bases with no gene match: 18. The CDR3 length is 17 residues.

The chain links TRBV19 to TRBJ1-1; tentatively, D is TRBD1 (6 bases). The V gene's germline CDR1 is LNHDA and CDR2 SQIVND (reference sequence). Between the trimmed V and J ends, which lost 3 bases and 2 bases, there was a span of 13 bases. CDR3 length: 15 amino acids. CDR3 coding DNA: TGTGCCAGTAGTATTGGACGGACAGTTAACACTGAAGCTTTCTTT. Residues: CASSIGRTVNTEAFF.

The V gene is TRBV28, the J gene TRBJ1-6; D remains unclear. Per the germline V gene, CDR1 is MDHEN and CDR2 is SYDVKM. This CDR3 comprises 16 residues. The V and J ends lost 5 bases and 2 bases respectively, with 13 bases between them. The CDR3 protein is CASSDGDEAYNSPLHF. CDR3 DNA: TGTGCCAGCAGTGACGGGGATGAGGCCTATAATTCACCCCTCCACTTT. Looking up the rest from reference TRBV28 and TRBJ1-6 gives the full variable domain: DVKVTQSSRYLVKRTGEKVFLECVQDMDHENMFWYRQDPGLGLRLIYFSYDVKMKEKGDIPEGYSVSREKKERFSLILESASTNQTSMYLCASSDGDEAYNSPLHFGNGTRLTVT.

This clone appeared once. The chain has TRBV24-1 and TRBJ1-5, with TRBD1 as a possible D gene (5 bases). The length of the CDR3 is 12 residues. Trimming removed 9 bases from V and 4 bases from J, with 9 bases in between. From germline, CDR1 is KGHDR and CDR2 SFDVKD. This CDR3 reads CATQGGNQPQHF. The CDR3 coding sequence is TGTGCCACCCAGGGAGGAAATCAGCCCCAGCATTTT.

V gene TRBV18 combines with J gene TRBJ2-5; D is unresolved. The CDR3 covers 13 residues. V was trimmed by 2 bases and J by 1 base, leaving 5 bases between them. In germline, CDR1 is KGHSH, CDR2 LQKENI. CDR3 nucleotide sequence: TGTGCCAGCTCACCATCATTCCAAGAGACCCAGTACTTC. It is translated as CASSPSFQETQYF. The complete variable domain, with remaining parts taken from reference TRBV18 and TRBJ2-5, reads NAGVMQNPRHLVRRRGQEARLRCSPMKGHSHVYWYRQLPEEGLKFMVYLQKENIIDESGMPKERFSAEFPKEGPSILRIQQVVRGDSAAYFCASSPSFQETQYFGPGTRLLVL.

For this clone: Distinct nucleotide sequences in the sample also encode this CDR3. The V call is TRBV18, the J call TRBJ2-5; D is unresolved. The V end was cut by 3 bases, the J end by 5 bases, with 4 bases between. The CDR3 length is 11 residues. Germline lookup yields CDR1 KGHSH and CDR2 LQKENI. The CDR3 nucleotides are TGTGCCAGCTCACCGGGGGAGACCCAGTACTTC. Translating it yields CASSPGETQYF.